The 27 T cell receptor beta chains below all came from one sample that was sequenced in a study of PD-1 blockade in classical Hodgkin lymphoma. The data were produced by immunoSEQ multiplex PCR, yet TCRdb's version contains in-frame clones alone and is incomplete. The sample lists about 37,000 clones, 75% to 85% occurring once. All patients experienced relapse after autologous stem cell transplantation, and brentuximab vedotin exposure was variable. Sequenced here: peripheral blood mononuclear cells (PBMCs), sampled at baseline. The origin of the receptors is a human donor with classical Hodgkin lymphoma.

J is TRBJ2-2 and V is TRBV30; either TRBD1 or TRBD2 may fit D (11 bases each). With 2 bases removed from V and 6 bases from J, the gap between germline ends came to 31 bases. This CDR3 spans 20 amino acids. Germline CDR1 is GTSNPN and CDR2 is SVGIG (reference sequence). CDR3 sequence reads: CAWSPRDRGFLAGGSGELFF. The DNA of the CDR3 is TGTGCCTGGAGTCCCCGGGACAGGGGGTTCCTAGCGGGAGGTTCCGGGGAGCTGTTTTTT.

The chain is built from TRBV13 and TRBJ1-1; 7 bases line up with TRBD1. Trimming cost V 5 bases and J 8 bases; bases outside gene matches: 8. The length of the CDR3 is 13 residues. CDR1 PRHDT and CDR2 FYEKMQ come from the germline V gene (reference sequence). The CDR3 DNA is TGTGCCAGCAGCCGTTCCCAGGGGGGAGAAGCTTTCTTT. Its translation: CASSRSQGGEAFF.

This sequence joins TRBV4-3 and TRBJ2-2; 7 nucleotides align to TRBD1. V was clipped by 1 base and J by 3 bases; unmatched bases: 2. Germline V gene sequence: CDR1 LGHNA, CDR2 YSLEER. The CDR3 covers 15 residues. CDR3 DNA: TGCGCCAGCAGCCAAGGGGACAGCGACACCGGGGAGCTGTTTTTT. Translating gives CASSQGDSDTGELFF.

This rearrangement joins TRBV30 to TRBJ1-1, with D possibly matching TRBD1 (6 bases). V lost 0 bases and J 6 bases, leaving 8 bases between the germline ends. CDR1 is GTSNPN and CDR2 is SVGIG in the germline V gene (reference sequence). CDR3 size: 12 residues. The CDR3 coding sequence is TGTGCCTGGAGTGTGGCAGGGGCTGAAGCTTTCTTT. Its protein is CAWSVAGAEAFF.

This chain links TRBV5-1 with TRBJ2-5, with 12 bases fitting TRBD2. The CDR3 runs to 15 residues. The germline gives CDR1 SGHRS, CDR2 YFSETQ. After removal of 0 bases from V and 5 bases from J, the junction contained 2 bases not matched to a gene. In DNA form, the CDR3 reads TGCGCCAGCAGCTTGGGACTAGCGGGAGAGGAGACCCAGTACTTC. Amino acids: CASSLGLAGEETQYF.

The J gene is TRBJ1-4, the V gene TRBV4-1, with 8 nucleotides matching TRBD1. The CDR3 spans 14 residues. Germline V lookup: CDR1 MGHRA, CDR2 YSYEKL. Trimming cost V 6 bases and J 6 bases; bases outside gene matches: 6. The DNA of the CDR3 is TGCGCCAGCAGATTGGACAGGGTGGATGAAAAACTGTTTTTT. This codes for CASRLDRVDEKLFF.

The chain employs TRBV27 and TRBJ2-7; 13 bases agree with TRBD2. Germline CDR1 is MNHEY and CDR2 is SMNVEV (reference sequence). V lost 4 bases and J lost 1; bases outside the gene matches: 1. The CDR3 covers 15 residues. CDR3: CASSSGLAGSYEQYF. The CDR3 DNA is TGTGCCAGCAGTTCGGGACTAGCGGGATCCTACGAGCAGTACTTC.

The chain carries TRBV6-1 and TRBJ2-3, with a weak D call TRBD2 (5 bases). CDR1 and CDR2 (germline): MNHNS, SASEGT. Trimming took off 2 bases at V and 0 bases at J, with 9 bases between the two ends. The CDR3 length is 15 residues. The CDR3: CASSEKWTSTDTQYF. The DNA for the CDR3 is TGTGCCAGCAGTGAAAAGTGGACTAGCACAGATACGCAGTATTTT.

This clone was detected only once. This chain joins TRBV28 and TRBJ2-7; 7 nucleotides align to TRBD1. The CDR3 is 15 residues long. Germline lookup yields CDR1 MDHEN and CDR2 SYDVKM. V trimming: 4 bases; J trimming: 0 bases; junction bases outside the gene matches: 6. CDR3 sequence: CASSSWDRVSYEQYF. CDR3 nucleotides: TGTGCCAGCAGTTCCTGGGACAGAGTCTCCTACGAGCAGTACTTC.

J is TRBJ2-3 and V is TRBV6-6; TRBD2 aligns across 11 bases. J lost 0 bases, V lost 2 bases, and 1 base had no gene match. In germline, CDR1 is MNHNY, CDR2 SVGAGI (reference sequence). This CDR3 has 16 amino acids. The CDR3 sequence: CASSYGLAGSTDTQYF. The CDR3 nucleotides read TGTGCCAGCAGTTACGGACTAGCGGGCAGCACAGATACGCAGTATTTT.

The chain combines TRBV6-5 with TRBJ2-2; D is ambiguous. The CDR3 is made up of 13 amino acids. Germline V gene data show CDR1 as MNHEY and CDR2 as SVGAGI. Trimming pared 6 bases from V and 3 bases from J, leaving 8 bases between. CDR3 residues: CASSLQYTGELFF. As DNA, the CDR3 is TGTGCCAGCAGCCTACAGTACACCGGGGAGCTGTTTTTT.

The genes are TRBV4-2 and TRBJ1-4; the D is unclear. The germline V gene encodes CDR1 LGHNA and CDR2 YNFKEQ. The V end lost 1 base, the J end lost 4 bases, and 1 base lay between the germline ends. The CDR3 is made up of 12 amino acids. DNA for the CDR3: TGTGCCAGCAGCCAAGTTAATGAAAAACTGTTTTTT. Translated, it gives CASSQVNEKLFF.

This clone was detected once. The genes are TRBV6-9 and TRBJ1-2; D is uncertain. V lost 5 bases and J lost 4, with 11 bases in between. CDR1 MNHGY and CDR2 SVAAGI come from the germline V gene. The CDR3 contains 13 residues. CDR3 residues: CASSNAGFYGYTF. CDR3 DNA sequence: TGTGCCAGCAGTAACGCGGGGTTCTATGGCTACACCTTC.

The chain has TRBV11-3 and TRBJ2-1; TRBD2 matches at 7 bases. In germline, CDR1 is SGHNT, CDR2 YENEEA. This CDR3 is 15 amino acids long. J lost 8 bases, V lost 1 base, and 8 bases had no gene match. Here the CDR3 reads CASSLVAGASDEQFF. CDR3 sequence (DNA): TGTGCCAGCAGCTTAGTTGCGGGAGCTTCGGATGAGCAGTTCTTC. Variable domain in full (rest from reference TRBV11-3 and TRBJ2-1): EAGVVQSPRYKIIEKKQPVAFWCNPISGHNTLYWYLQNLGQGPELLIRYENEEAVDDSQLPKDRFSAERLKGVDSTLKIQPAELGDSAVYLCASSLVAGASDEQFFGPGTRLTVL.

The J gene is TRBJ1-6, the V gene TRBV18; D gene ambiguous. Between the trimmed V and J ends, which lost 2 bases and 8 bases, there was a span of 16 bases. This CDR3 contains 16 residues. CDR1 KGHSH and CDR2 LQKENI come from the germline V gene. The CDR3 protein is CASSPALAGEDSPLHF. The CDR3 region has the DNA TGTGCCAGCTCACCAGCGTTGGCCGGGGAGGATTCACCCCTCCACTTT.

This chain connects TRBV4-1 to TRBJ1-2; 9 bases are shared with TRBD1. The CDR3 extends over 18 amino acids. Germline-derived CDR1 and CDR2 are MGHRA and YSYEKL. Unmatched junction bases numbered 18, after V lost 5 bases and J lost 5 bases. CDR3 in amino acids: CASSVNRDRVSLYYGYTF. CDR3 coding DNA: TGCGCCAGCAGCGTTAACCGGGACAGGGTTAGTTTATATTATGGCTACACCTTC.

J is TRBJ2-7 and V is TRBV11-1; D is undetermined. CDR1 and CDR2 (germline): SGHAT, FQDESV (reference sequence). Trimming removed 0 bases from V and 0 bases from J, with 9 bases in between. The CDR3 loop spans 15 amino acids. The CDR3 loop reads CASSLAGQLSYEQYF. CDR3 DNA sequence: TGTGCCAGCAGCTTAGCTGGCCAGCTCTCCTACGAGCAGTACTTC.

The chain links TRBV20-1 to TRBJ1-1; 7 bases line up with TRBD1. The J segment lost 4 bases and the V segment lost 6 bases, leaving 2 bases of the junction unmatched. The CDR3 has 11 amino acids. Germline CDR1 DFQATT, CDR2 SNEGSKA (reference sequence). CDR3 residues: CSARQGTEAFF. DNA of the CDR3: TGCAGTGCCAGACAGGGCACTGAAGCTTTCTTT.

This clone came up once. CDR3 region: CASSASGRALWNEQYF. The CDR3 coding sequence is TGCGCCAGCAGTGCTAGCGGGAGGGCCTTGTGGAACGAGCAGTACTTC. This rearrangement joins TRBV10-1 to TRBJ2-7, with 12 nucleotides matching TRBD2. CDR3 length equals 16 residues. CDR1 is WNHNN and CDR2 is SYGVQD in the germline V gene (reference sequence). The junction had 9 bases not matched to a gene; V was cut back by 4 bases and J by 5 bases.

This clone has a single count. The chain carries TRBV6-5 and TRBJ2-5, with D perhaps TRBD1 or TRBD2 (5 bases each). Trimming stripped 0 bases from V and 4 bases from J, with 12 bases between. Germline V lookup: CDR1 MNHEY, CDR2 SVGAGI. The CDR3 runs 15 residues. The CDR3, as DNA: TGTGCCAGCAGTTACTCGCCGGGGCAGGCAGAGACCCAGTACTTC. Its protein is CASSYSPGQAETQYF.

This chain joins TRBV27 and TRBJ2-3; possible D gene TRBD1, 5 bases. Deletions cut 2 bases from V and 6 bases from J, with 9 bases between. The CDR3 spans 13 residues. Germline assignment: CDR1 MNHEY and CDR2 SMNVEV (reference sequence). Here the CDR3 reads CASSLLGADTQYF. The CDR3 nucleotides read TGTGCCAGCAGTTTACTTGGGGCCGATACGCAGTATTTT.

This sequence joins TRBV4-3 and TRBJ2-2, with D perhaps assigned TRBD1 or TRBD2 (6 bases each). V was trimmed by 4 bases and J by 7 bases, leaving 19 bases between them. CDR1 and CDR2 from the germline V gene are LGHNA and YSLEER. The CDR3 runs 16 residues. The CDR3 DNA reads as TGCGCCAGCAGCCGCAACCCGACGGGGGCCGACGGGGAGCTGTTTTTT. Its translation: CASSRNPTGADGELFF.

V gene TRBV5-1 combines with J gene TRBJ2-1; tentative D call: TRBD2 (6 bases). This CDR3 comprises 12 residues. V was pared by 0 bases and J by 15 bases, with 13 bases between. The germline gives CDR1 SGHRS, CDR2 YFSETQ. As DNA, the CDR3 is TGCGCCAGCAGCTTGGAGGAGGGGCAATCGTTCTTC. This encodes CASSLEEGQSFF.

This chain links TRBV5-6 with TRBJ2-3; D uncertain. Trimming removed 0 bases from V and 1 base from J, with 18 bases in between. Germline values: CDR1 SGHDT, CDR2 YYEEEE. CDR3 length: 18 residues. The chain's CDR3 is CASSLALTGLIRTDTQYF. CDR3 DNA sequence: TGTGCCAGCAGCTTGGCTCTTACCGGATTGATTCGCACAGATACGCAGTATTTT.

The chain employs TRBV28 and TRBJ1-2, with a possible D match to TRBD1 (6 bases). CDR1 is MDHEN and CDR2 is SYDVKM in the germline V gene. V lost 5 bases and J 8 bases, leaving 18 bases between the germline ends. The CDR3 has 14 amino acids. In DNA, the CDR3 is TGTGCCAGCAGTATTACAGGGTCACTTTACGGCTACACCTTC. This translates into CASSITGSLYGYTF.

In nucleotides, the CDR3 is TGTGCCAGCTCAGGGCAGGGGGCCTTTCAAGAGACCCAGTACTTC. Its translation: CASSGQGAFQETQYF. V and J are TRBV18 and TRBJ2-5, with 8 positions matching TRBD1. The CDR3 has 15 amino acids. Trimming took 5 bases from V and 2 from J; bases not matched to a gene: 7. Germline loops: CDR1 KGHSH, CDR2 LQKENI.

The J gene is TRBJ1-5, the V gene TRBV13; D gene uncertain. CDR3 size: 16 residues. V lost 3 bases and J 2 bases, leaving 14 bases between the germline ends. The germline V gene encodes CDR1 PRHDT and CDR2 FYEKMQ (reference sequence). The CDR3 sequence: CASSFQRDGGNQPQHF. CDR3 DNA: TGTGCCAGCAGCTTTCAACGGGATGGGGGCAATCAGCCCCAGCATTTT.